The present T cell receptor beta chain was sequenced within a study of shared clonotypes between healthy human individuals. Study-level information: Researchers drew samples from two women and a few men aged 18 to 49. Study results and caveats: A generally larger estimated richness was seen in naive subsets than in memory subsets. Tissues were not sampled, only blood, and their repertoires likely differ.

V was clipped by 3 bases and J by 2 bases, with 12 bases between them. The germline V gene encodes CDR1 MDHEN and CDR2 SYDVKM. The CDR3 consists of 15 residues. This clone was counted at least ten times. Antigen: not known. The method was immunoSEQ multiplex PCR; TCRdb's version includes in-frame clones alone and lacks a portion of them. The sample contains 300,000 to 400,000 clones, over 75% of which appear only once. The sample taken for sequencing was memory CD8+ T cells sorted from blood. Sample subset: CD45RO+ cells pooled with CCR7-negative TemRA cells. This TCR derives from a man younger than 35 in good health. V usage is TRBV28 and J usage is TRBJ2-3; no reliable D call. The CDR3 DNA reads TGTGCCAGCAGTTTCGCCGCGTACTCCACAGATACGCAGTATTTT. Amino acid sequence: CASSFAAYSTDTQYF. Drawing the rest from reference TRBV28 and TRBJ2-3, the complete variable domain is DVKVTQSSRYLVKRTGEKVFLECVQDMDHENMFWYRQDPGLGLRLIYFSYDVKMKEKGDIPEGYSVSREKKERFSLILESASTNQTSMYLCASSFAAYSTDTQYFGPGTRLTVL.